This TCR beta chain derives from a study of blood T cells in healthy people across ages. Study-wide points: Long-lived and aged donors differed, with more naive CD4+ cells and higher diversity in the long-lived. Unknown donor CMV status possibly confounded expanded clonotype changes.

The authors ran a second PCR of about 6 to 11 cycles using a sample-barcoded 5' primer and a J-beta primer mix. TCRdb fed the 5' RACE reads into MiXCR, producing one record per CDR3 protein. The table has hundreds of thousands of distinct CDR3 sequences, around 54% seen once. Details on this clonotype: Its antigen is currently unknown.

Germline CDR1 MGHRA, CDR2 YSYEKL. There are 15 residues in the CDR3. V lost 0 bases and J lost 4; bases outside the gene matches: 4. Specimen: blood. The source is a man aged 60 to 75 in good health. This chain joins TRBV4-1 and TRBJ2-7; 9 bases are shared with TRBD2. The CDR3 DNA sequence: TGCGCCAGCAGCCAAGAGGGACTAGCTGAATACGAGCAGTACTTC. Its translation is CASSQEGLAEYEQYF.